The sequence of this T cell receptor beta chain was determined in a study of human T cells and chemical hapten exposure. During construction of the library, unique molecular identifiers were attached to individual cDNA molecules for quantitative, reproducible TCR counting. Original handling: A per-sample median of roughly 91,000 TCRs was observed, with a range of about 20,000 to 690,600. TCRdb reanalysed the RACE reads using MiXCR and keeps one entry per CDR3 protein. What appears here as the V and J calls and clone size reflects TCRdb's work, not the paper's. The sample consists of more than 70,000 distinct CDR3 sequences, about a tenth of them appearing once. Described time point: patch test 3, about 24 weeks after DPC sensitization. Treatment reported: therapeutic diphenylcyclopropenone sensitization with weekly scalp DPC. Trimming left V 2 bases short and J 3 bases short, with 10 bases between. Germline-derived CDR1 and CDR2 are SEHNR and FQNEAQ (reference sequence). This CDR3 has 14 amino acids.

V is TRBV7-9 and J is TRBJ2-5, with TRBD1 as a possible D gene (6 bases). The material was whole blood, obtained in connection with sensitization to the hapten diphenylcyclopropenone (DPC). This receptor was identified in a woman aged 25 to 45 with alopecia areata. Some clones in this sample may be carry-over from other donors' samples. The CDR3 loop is CASSLLGAEETQYF. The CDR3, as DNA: TGTGCCAGCAGCTTATTGGGGGCCGAAGAGACCCAGTACTTC.